Following are 5 T cell receptor beta chains from one sample sequenced in a study of blood T cell repertoires in COVID-19. The table came from immunoSEQ multiplex PCR; TCRdb's copy has only in-frame clones and leaves some out. This table holds 170,000 or so clones, roughly 84% found once. The specimen was peripheral blood. These receptors were collected from a man in his forties or fifties with active or convalescent COVID-19.

The rearrangement links TRBV28 to TRBJ1-1; D gene unclear. The CDR3 sequence is 15 residues long. In germline, CDR1 is MDHEN, CDR2 SYDVKM. Trimming took off 5 bases at V and 0 bases at J, with 13 bases between the two ends. CDR3 residues: CASSPTEGVNTEAFF. CDR3 coding DNA: TGTGCCAGCAGTCCTACGGAGGGTGTGAACACTGAAGCTTTCTTT.

The rearrangement joins TRBV18 to TRBJ1-2; the match to TRBD1 covers 7 bases. The CDR3 consists of 16 residues. J lost 1 base, V lost 1 base, and 6 bases had no gene match. CDR1 and CDR2 (germline): KGHSH, LQKENI. The CDR3, as DNA: TGTGCCAGCTCACCACGGGAACAGGGGATTAACTATGGCTACACCTTC. This sequence encodes CASSPREQGINYGYTF.

This clone was seen once. The chain combines TRBV12-3 or TRBV12-4 with TRBJ1-2; no reliable D call. The CDR3 is made up of 13 amino acids. Trimming removed 4 bases from V and 4 bases from J, with 10 bases in between. The CDR3 bases are TGTGCCAGCAGTTCGGGGTCTAGCTATGGCTACACCTTC. This encodes CASSSGSSYGYTF.

The chain employs TRBV15 and TRBJ2-5; perhaps TRBD1 as D (6 bases). V shed 6 bases and J shed 5 bases, with 22 bases lying between them. This CDR3 contains 16 residues. Germline V gene lookup returns CDR1 LNHNV and CDR2 YYDKDF (reference sequence). The CDR3, as DNA: TGTGCCACCAGTCAGAGCTGGGGGCATTCTGGGGAGACCCAGTACTTC. Encoded protein: CATSQSWGHSGETQYF.

This chain uses TRBV21-1 with TRBJ2-5; TRBD1, the D gene given by the table, was not confirmed from the DNA. TRBV21-1 is shown as a pseudogene. The CDR3 has 15 residues. CDR3 amino acids: CASSDWDRGEETQYF. CDR3 in DNA: TGTGCCAGCAGCGATTGGGACAGGGGTGAGGAGACCCAGTACTTC.